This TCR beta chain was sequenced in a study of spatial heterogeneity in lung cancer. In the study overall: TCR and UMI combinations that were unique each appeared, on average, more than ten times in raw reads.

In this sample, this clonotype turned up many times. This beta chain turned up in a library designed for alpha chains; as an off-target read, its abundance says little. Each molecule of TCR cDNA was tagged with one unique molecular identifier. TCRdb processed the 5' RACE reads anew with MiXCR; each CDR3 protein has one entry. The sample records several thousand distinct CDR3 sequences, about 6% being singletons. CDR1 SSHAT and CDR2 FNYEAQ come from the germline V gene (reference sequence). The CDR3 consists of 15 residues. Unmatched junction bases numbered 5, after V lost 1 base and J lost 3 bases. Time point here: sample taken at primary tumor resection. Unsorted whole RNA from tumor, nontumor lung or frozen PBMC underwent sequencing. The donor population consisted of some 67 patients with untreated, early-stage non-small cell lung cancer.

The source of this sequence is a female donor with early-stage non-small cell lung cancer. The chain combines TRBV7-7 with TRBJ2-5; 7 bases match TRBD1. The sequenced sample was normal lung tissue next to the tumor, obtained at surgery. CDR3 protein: CASSLGGTEKETQYF. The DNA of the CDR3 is TGTGCCAGCAGCTTAGGAGGGACAGAGAAAGAGACCCAGTACTTC. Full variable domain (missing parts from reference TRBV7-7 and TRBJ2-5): GAGVSQSPRYKVTKRGQDVTLRCDPISSHATLYWYQQALGQGPEFLTYFNYEAQPDKSGLPSDRFSAERPEGSISTLTIQRTEQRDSAMYRCASSLGGTEKETQYFGPGTRLLVL.